A single sample is the source of the 9 T cell receptor beta chains below, sequenced in a study of post-analysis software for immune sequencing data. The antigens these receptors bind are not known. Findings and caveats of the study: Among roughly 5 TRBV segments more frequent in patients than controls were TRBV5-6, TRBV5-1 and TRBV20-1.

The TCR beta cDNA libraries carried unique molecular identifiers. One entry per CDR3 protein, called by TCRdb with MiXCR from the PCR reads. Among about half a million distinct CDR3 sequences, roughly 45% were seen once, and the ten largest hold 9.5% to 13%. Sequences were obtained from blood. All receptors derive from a girl between 5 and 17 years old with multiple sclerosis.

There are a few counts of this clonotype. The chain recombines TRBV6-1 with TRBJ2-4; tentatively, D is TRBD2 (6 bases). Germline V gene lookup returns CDR1 MNHNS and CDR2 SASEGT. The CDR3 contains 16 residues. Between the trimmed V and J ends, which lost 4 bases and 0 bases, there was a span of 13 bases. CDR3 protein: CASSGGIPLAKNIQYF. The CDR3 DNA sequence: TGTGCCAGCAGTGGCGGGATACCCTTAGCCAAAAACATTCAGTACTTC.

The chain uses TRBV29-1 and TRBJ1-2; 9 bases agree with TRBD1. The CDR3 runs 17 residues. The junction had 16 bases not matched to a gene; V was cut back by 4 bases and J by 4 bases. Germline CDR1 SQVTM, CDR2 ANQGSEA. The CDR3: CSVVGGNRGQGGYGYTF. CDR3 sequence (DNA): TGCAGCGTTGTTGGGGGAAACAGGGGACAGGGAGGCTATGGCTACACCTTC.

This clonotype occurred a few times. J is TRBJ1-2 and V is TRBV7-9; D not resolved. The CDR3 has 14 residues. The germline CDR1 and CDR2 sequences are SEHNR and FQNEAQ (reference sequence). Between the trimmed V and J ends, which lost 1 base and 4 bases, there was a span of 10 bases. This CDR3 is CASSLDRAGYGYTF. Written as DNA, the CDR3 is TGTGCCAGCAGCTTAGATCGGGCTGGCTATGGCTACACCTTC. Full variable domain (rest looked up from reference TRBV7-9 and TRBJ1-2): DTGVSQNPRHKITKRGQNVTFRCDPISEHNRLYWYRQTLGQGPEFLTYFQNEAQLEKSRLLSDRFSAERPKGSFSTLEIQRTEQGDSAMYLCASSLDRAGYGYTFGSGTRLTVV.

V and J are TRBV15 and TRBJ2-2; the match to TRBD1 covers 11 bases. The CDR3 consists of 15 residues. CDR1 LNHNV and CDR2 YYDKDF come from the germline V gene (reference sequence). J lost 5 bases, V lost 5 bases, and 4 bases had no gene match. CDR3 nucleotides: TGTGCCACCAGCTCTGGACAGGGGGCGACCGGGGAGCTGTTTTTT. Translated, it gives CATSSGQGATGELFF.

The chain has TRBV5-1 and TRBJ2-3, with TRBD2 matching 9 bases. Losses at the gene ends were 3 bases for V and 1 base for J; bases not matched to a gene: 6. The germline V gene encodes CDR1 SGHRS and CDR2 YFSETQ. The CDR3 loop spans 16 amino acids. The CDR3 loop is CASSSVGLAGTDTQYF. The CDR3 nucleotides read TGCGCCAGCAGCTCTGTGGGACTAGCTGGCACAGATACGCAGTATTTT.

This clonotype was seen repeatedly, ten times or more. CDR3 coding DNA: TGCAGCGTTGGTCTAGCTTTGGTACAAGAGACCCAGTACTTC. Its protein product is CSVGLALVQETQYF. This chain connects TRBV29-1 to TRBJ2-5, with D possibly matching TRBD2 (5 bases). The CDR3 is made up of 14 amino acids. V was shortened by 4 bases and J by 2 bases, with 14 bases between the two germline ends. CDR1 is SQVTM, CDR2 ANQGSEA, per germline.

V is TRBV10-3 and J is TRBJ2-1; 12 bases fit TRBD2. The J segment lost 5 bases and the V segment lost 6 bases, leaving 5 bases of the junction unmatched. CDR1 ENHRY and CDR2 SYGVKD come from the germline V gene. This CDR3 is built from 15 residues. CDR3 region: CAISDRLAGDNEQFF. The CDR3 DNA follows: TGTGCCATCAGCGACAGACTAGCGGGAGACAATGAGCAGTTCTTC.

This clonotype was observed once. V and J are TRBV28 and TRBJ2-2; the D gene is possibly TRBD1 (6 bases). Germline-derived CDR1 and CDR2 are MDHEN and SYDVKM. V shed 6 bases and J shed 1 base, with 9 bases lying between them. The CDR3 consists of 14 residues. This CDR3 reads CASRGHGNTGELFF. The DNA of the CDR3 is TGTGCCAGCAGGGGACACGGGAACACCGGGGAGCTGTTTTTT.

This sequence joins TRBV29-1 and TRBJ2-1, with D perhaps matching TRBD2 (5 bases). Germline V lookup: CDR1 SQVTM, CDR2 ANQGSEA. V was clipped by 5 bases and J by 9 bases, with 11 bases between them. The CDR3 consists of 11 residues. Here the CDR3 DNA reads TGCAGCGTTCACGCGGGCAGTGAGCAGTTCTTC. Encoded protein: CSVHAGSEQFF.